The sample holds many counts of the clone carrying this T cell receptor beta chain. Its specificity is unknown. Germline V CDR1 and CDR2: SEHNR, FQNEAQ (reference sequence). The CDR3 runs to 16 residues. With V trimmed by 7 bases and J by 8 bases, 12 bases remained unmatched. This specimen comes from a study of T cell repertoires in cytomegalovirus infection. For the study at large: Public TCR beta signatures indicated both CMV infection and matching HLA type.

Study conclusions and caveats: The study identified carriers of CMV plus the relevant HLA from cumulative public TCR beta family frequency.

TCRdb re-called the reads with MiXCR, one entry per CDR3 protein. The top ten clones hold over 10% of a sample with 650,000 to 900,000 distinct CDR3 sequences, roughly 33% of them seen once. This rearrangement joins TRBV7-9 to TRBJ2-1; 12 nucleotides align to TRBD2. This specimen consisted of cultured CD8+ T cells from PBMCs, obtained from culture after CMV antigen stimulation. This TCR came from a human donor in good health (CMV status not recorded). Some clones in this sample may be carry-over from other donors' samples. CDR3 DNA: TGTGCCAGCAAACACCCCCTAGCGGGGGGGGCGGATGAGCAGTTCTTC. Translated: CASKHPLAGGADEQFF.